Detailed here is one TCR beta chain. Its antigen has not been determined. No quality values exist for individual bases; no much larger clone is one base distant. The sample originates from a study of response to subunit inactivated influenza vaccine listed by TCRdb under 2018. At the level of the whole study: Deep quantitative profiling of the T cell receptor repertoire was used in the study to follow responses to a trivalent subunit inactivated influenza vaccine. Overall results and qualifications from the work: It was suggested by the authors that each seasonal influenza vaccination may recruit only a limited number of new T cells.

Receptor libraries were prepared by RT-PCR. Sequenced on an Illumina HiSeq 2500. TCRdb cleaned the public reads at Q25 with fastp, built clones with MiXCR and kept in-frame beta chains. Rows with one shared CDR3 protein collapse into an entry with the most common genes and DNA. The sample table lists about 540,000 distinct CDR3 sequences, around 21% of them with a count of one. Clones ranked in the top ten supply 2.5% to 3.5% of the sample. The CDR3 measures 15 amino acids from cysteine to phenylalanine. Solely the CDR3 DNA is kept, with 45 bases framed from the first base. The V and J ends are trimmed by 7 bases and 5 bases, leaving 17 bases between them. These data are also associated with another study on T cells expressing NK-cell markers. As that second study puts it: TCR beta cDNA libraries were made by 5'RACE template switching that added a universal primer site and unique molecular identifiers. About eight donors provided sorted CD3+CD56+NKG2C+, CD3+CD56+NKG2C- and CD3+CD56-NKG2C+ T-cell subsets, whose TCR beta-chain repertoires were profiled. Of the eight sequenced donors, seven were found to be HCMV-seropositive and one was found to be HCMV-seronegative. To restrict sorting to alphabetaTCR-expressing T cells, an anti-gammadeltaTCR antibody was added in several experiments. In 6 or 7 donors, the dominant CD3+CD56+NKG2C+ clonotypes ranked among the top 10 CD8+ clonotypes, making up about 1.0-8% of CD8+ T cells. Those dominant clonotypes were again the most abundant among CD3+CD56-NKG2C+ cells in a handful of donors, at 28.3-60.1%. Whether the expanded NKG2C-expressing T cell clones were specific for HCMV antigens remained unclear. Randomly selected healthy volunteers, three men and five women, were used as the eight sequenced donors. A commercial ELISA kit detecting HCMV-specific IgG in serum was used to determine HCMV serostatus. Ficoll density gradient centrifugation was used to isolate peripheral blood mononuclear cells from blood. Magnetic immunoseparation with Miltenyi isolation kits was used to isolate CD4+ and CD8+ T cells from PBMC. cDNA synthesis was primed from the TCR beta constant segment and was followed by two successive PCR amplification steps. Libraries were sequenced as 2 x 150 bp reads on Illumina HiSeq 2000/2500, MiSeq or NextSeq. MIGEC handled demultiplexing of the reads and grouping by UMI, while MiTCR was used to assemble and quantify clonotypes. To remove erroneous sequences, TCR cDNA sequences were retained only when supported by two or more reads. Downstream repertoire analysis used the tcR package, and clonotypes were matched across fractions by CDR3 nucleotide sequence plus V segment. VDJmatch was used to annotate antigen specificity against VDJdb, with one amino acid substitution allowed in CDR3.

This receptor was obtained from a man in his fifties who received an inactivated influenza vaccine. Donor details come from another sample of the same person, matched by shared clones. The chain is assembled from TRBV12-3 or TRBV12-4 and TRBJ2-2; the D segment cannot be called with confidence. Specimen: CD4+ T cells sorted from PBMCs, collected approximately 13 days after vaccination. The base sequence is TGTGCCAGCACCCAGGTGGGCAGGAGTACCGGGGAGCTGTTTTTT. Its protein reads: CASTQVGRSTGELFF.